These 20 T cell receptor beta chains share one sample of origin, sequenced in a study of read filtering for tumor transcriptome and immune sequencing. From around 440 ng of RNA, a library with molecular barcoded alpha/delta and beta/gamma adaptors was made. TCRdb independently ran MiXCR on the reads; one entry per CDR3 protein. The profile covers fewer than 150,000 distinct CDR3 sequences, with about an eighth appearing a single time and 9.5% to 12% taken by the ten largest. The sample was a population of CD138-negative cells sorted from bone marrow. These receptors originate from a donor aged 40 or older with multiple myeloma.

This clonotype was seen many times. J is TRBJ2-4 and V is TRBV5-1; tentative D call: TRBD1 (6 bases). CDR3 size: 16 residues. V was trimmed by 0 bases and J by 0 bases, leaving 10 bases between them. In germline, CDR1 is SGHRS, CDR2 YFSETQ. CDR3 region: CASSLAEQGAKNIQYF. In DNA form, the CDR3 reads TGCGCCAGCAGCTTGGCGGAACAGGGAGCCAAAAACATTCAGTACTTC.

This clonotype was counted only a few times. One junction end disagrees with the germline gene, perhaps due to a read error. This sequence joins TRBV20-1 and TRBJ1-1, with TRBD1 as a possible D gene (6 bases). The CDR3 runs 15 residues. CDR1 and CDR2 (germline): DFQATT, SNEGSKA (reference sequence). The CDR3 nucleotides are TGCAGTGCTAGTGGGGGGGGGGCAGTGAACACTGGAGCTTTCTTT. It yields the protein CSASGGGAVNTGAFF.

This clonotype was counted at least ten times. This sequence joins TRBV3-1 and TRBJ1-4; D is possibly TRBD1 (6 bases). Trimming left V 1 base short and J 10 bases short, with 16 bases between. CDR3 length: 15 amino acids. Germline lookup yields CDR1 LGHDT and CDR2 YNNKEL (reference sequence). Here the CDR3 reads CASSQGQQGGGKLFF. The CDR3 nucleotides are TGTGCCAGCAGCCAAGGGCAACAAGGAGGGGGAAAACTGTTTTTT. The full variable domain, its missing parts supplied by reference TRBV3-1 and TRBJ1-4, is DTAVSQTPKYLVTQMGNDKSIKCEQNLGHDTMYWYKQDSKKFLKIMFSYNNKELIINETVPNRFSPKSPDKAHLNLHINSLELGDSAVYFCASSQGQQGGGKLFFGSGTQLSVL.

This clonotype was seen many times. CDR3 sequence: CSVGGGLAGVHNEQFF. As DNA, the CDR3 is TGCAGCGTCGGAGGGGGACTAGCGGGAGTCCACAATGAGCAGTTCTTC. The chain combines TRBV29-1 with TRBJ2-1, with 14 bases that match TRBD2. This CDR3 region has 16 residues. The germline V gene has CDR1 SQVTM and CDR2 ANQGSEA. Unmatched junction bases numbered 9, after V lost 6 bases and J lost 5 bases.

This clonotype was seen more than once but under ten times. The chain has TRBV6-1 and TRBJ1-5; TRBD1 matches at 9 bases. This CDR3 region has 18 residues. Losses at the gene ends were 3 bases for V and 6 bases for J; bases not matched to a gene: 15. Germline-derived CDR1 and CDR2 are MNHNS and SASEGT. For the CDR3, the DNA is TGTGCCAGCAGTGACTCTACCGGTGGGACAGGGATGAGTCAGCCCCAGCATTTT. Protein: CASSDSTGGTGMSQPQHF.

This clonotype occurred many times. The chain joins TRBV29-1 to TRBJ1-2, with D tentatively TRBD1 (6 bases). V was clipped by 7 bases and J by 4 bases, with 13 bases between them. The V gene's germline CDR1 is SQVTM and CDR2 ANQGSEA. This CDR3 is built from 12 residues. The CDR3 DNA reads as TGCAGCGCCTTACAGGGCACCTATGGCTACACCTTC. It translates to CSALQGTYGYTF.

On this clonotype itself: This could be a read error, since a much larger clone is one nucleotide away. V gene TRBV10-3 combines with J gene TRBJ2-3, with 12 bases identical to TRBD1. CDR3 length: 17 amino acids. Germline V CDR1 and CDR2: ENHRY, SYGVKD. CDR3 nucleotides: TGTGCCATCAGTGAGAGACCGGGACAGGGGGCTTCAGATACGCAGTGTTTT. Its protein product is CAISERPGQGASDTQCF.

This clonotype was recorded many times. This rearrangement joins TRBV29-1 to TRBJ2-2; a weak D match, TRBD1 (6 bases). The CDR3 runs 15 residues. Germline V gene data show CDR1 as SQVTM and CDR2 as ANQGSEA. V lost 5 bases and J lost 0, with 13 bases in between. The CDR3 DNA sequence: TGCAGCGTTTCCCCGGGACAAACGAACACCGGGGAGCTGTTTTTT. Translating it yields CSVSPGQTNTGELFF.

In the case of this clonotype: Being one base from a much bigger clone, this may be a read error. This chain connects TRBV7-9 to TRBJ2-3; unclear D gene. V lost 5 bases to trimming and J lost 5 bases, with 8 bases between them. Germline V gene lookup returns CDR1 SEHNR and CDR2 FQNEAQ (reference sequence). The CDR3 covers 12 residues. This chain's CDR3 is CASSHLGDTQYF. Written as DNA, the CDR3 is TGTGCCAGCAGCCACCTCGGAGATACGCAGTATTTT.

This clonotype has ten or more counts. This rearrangement joins TRBV19 to TRBJ2-6; D is possibly TRBD2 (6 bases). The germline gives CDR1 LNHDA, CDR2 SQIVND (reference sequence). The CDR3 spans 17 residues. Between the trimmed V and J ends, which lost 7 bases and 0 bases, there was a span of 16 bases. The CDR3 bases are TGTGCCAGTATCTACGGCGGGATTAGCTCTGGGGCCAACGTCCTGACTTTC. Its translation: CASIYGGISSGANVLTF.

Ten or more counts support this clonotype. This rearrangement joins TRBV19 to TRBJ1-2, with a weak D call TRBD1 (5 bases). V lost 6 bases and J 3 bases, leaving 17 bases between the germline ends. The V gene's germline CDR1 is LNHDA and CDR2 SQIVND (reference sequence). This CDR3 has 15 residues. The CDR3 is CASSPDGGGDYGYTF. The CDR3 nucleotides read TGTGCCAGTAGCCCCGACGGAGGAGGGGACTATGGCTACACCTTC.

This clonotype showed up many times. The chain is built from TRBV3-1 and TRBJ2-7; TRBD1 aligns across 11 bases. The CDR3 has 16 residues. J was trimmed by 6 bases and V by 4 bases; bases with no gene match: 11. Germline CDR1 reads LGHDT; CDR2 reads YNNKEL (reference sequence). DNA for the CDR3: TGTGCCAGCAGCCCTCGCTCGAGGACAGGGGGCTTCGAGCAGTACTTC. As protein: CASSPRSRTGGFEQYF.

This clonotype was counted a few times. Germline and junction disagree at one end, which may indicate a read error. CDR3 in amino acids: CVSSPGQGSSTEAFF. The CDR3 DNA sequence: TGTGTCAGCAGCCCGGGACAGGGGTCCAGCACTGAAGCTTTCTTT. The chain joins TRBV7-8 to TRBJ1-1; 10 bases fit TRBD1. The CDR3 runs to 15 residues. Germline V gives CDR1 SGHVS, CDR2 FQNEAQ.

Many counts were recorded for this clonotype. The CDR3 bases are TGTGCCAGCAGCCGCCCAGGTAGCGGGACTGACTACAATGAGCAGTTCTTC. It codes for CASSRPGSGTDYNEQFF. The chain links TRBV7-2 to TRBJ2-1; 8 nucleotides line up with TRBD2. Germline CDR1 and CDR2: SGHTA and FQGNSA. Unmatched junction bases numbered 12, after V lost 5 bases and J lost 3 bases. CDR3 length: 17 residues. The full variable domain, with the rest looked up from reference TRBV7-2 and TRBJ2-1, is GAGVSQSPSNKVTEKGKDVELRCDPISGHTALYWYRQSLGQGLEFLIYFQGNSAPDKSGLPSDRFSAERTGGSVSTLTIQRTQQEDSAVYLCASSRPGSGTDYNEQFFGPGTRLTVL.

This clonotype was counted many times. This rearrangement joins TRBV14 to TRBJ2-7, with 13 positions matching TRBD2. Per germline, CDR1 SGHDN and CDR2 FVKESK. This CDR3 contains 16 residues. Germline trimming cut 4 bases from V and 3 bases from J; bases unmatched to any gene: 6. DNA for the CDR3: TGTGCCAGCAGCCTCACAGGACTAGCGGGAGTCTACGAGCAGTACTTC. Translating gives CASSLTGLAGVYEQYF.

This clonotype was seen many times. The J gene is TRBJ2-7, the V gene TRBV6-1; D is ambiguous. V was shortened by 2 bases and J by 5 bases, with 13 bases between the two germline ends. The CDR3 sequence is 14 residues long. Germline V gene lookup returns CDR1 MNHNS and CDR2 SASEGT. The CDR3 DNA reads as TGTGCCAGCAGTGAACGGTCACAAAGGGACGAGCAGTACTTC. Translating it yields CASSERSQRDEQYF.

This clonotype was counted a few times. Given a much more abundant clone one base away, this may be a read error. The V call is TRBV29-1, the J call TRBJ2-7, with a possible D match to TRBD2 (6 bases). In germline, CDR1 is SQVTM, CDR2 ANQGSEA. Trimming took off 6 bases at V and 4 bases at J, with 16 bases between the two ends. This CDR3 spans 13 amino acids. CDR3 sequence (DNA): TGCAGCGTATGCCGGGACGGGGGATACGAGCAGTACTTC. Translating it yields CSVCRDGGYEQYF.

Many counts were recorded for this clonotype. V and J are TRBV7-9 and TRBJ1-1, with no clear D. The CDR3 is 13 residues long. With 5 bases removed from V and 2 bases from J, the gap between germline ends came to 9 bases. Per the germline V gene, CDR1 is SEHNR and CDR2 is FQNEAQ (reference sequence). CDR3 sequence (DNA): TGTGCCAGCAGCCTCCTATTCAACACTGAAGCTTTCTTT. It yields the protein CASSLLFNTEAFF.

As regards this clonotype: A much more abundant neighbour one base away suggests this may be a read error. The chain is built from TRBV28 and TRBJ2-1; 10 bases align to TRBD2. Trimming at V came to 6 bases and at J to 6 bases, leaving 8 bases not matched to a gene. The CDR3 has 15 residues. Germline values: CDR1 MDHEN, CDR2 SYDVKM. For the CDR3, the DNA is TGTGCCAGCAGCCTAGCGGGAGCAAACTCCAATGAGCAGTTCTTC. This gives the protein CASSLAGANSNEQFF.

The V and J genes are TRBV10-3 and TRBJ1-3; D perhaps matches TRBD1 (6 bases). The CDR3 covers 15 residues. Germline lookup yields CDR1 ENHRY and CDR2 SYGVKD. The V and J ends lost 4 bases and 4 bases respectively, with 14 bases between them. CDR3 region: CAISGSGGIGNTIYF. CDR3 DNA sequence: TGTGCCATCAGTGGATCCGGGGGCATCGGAAACACCATATATTTT.